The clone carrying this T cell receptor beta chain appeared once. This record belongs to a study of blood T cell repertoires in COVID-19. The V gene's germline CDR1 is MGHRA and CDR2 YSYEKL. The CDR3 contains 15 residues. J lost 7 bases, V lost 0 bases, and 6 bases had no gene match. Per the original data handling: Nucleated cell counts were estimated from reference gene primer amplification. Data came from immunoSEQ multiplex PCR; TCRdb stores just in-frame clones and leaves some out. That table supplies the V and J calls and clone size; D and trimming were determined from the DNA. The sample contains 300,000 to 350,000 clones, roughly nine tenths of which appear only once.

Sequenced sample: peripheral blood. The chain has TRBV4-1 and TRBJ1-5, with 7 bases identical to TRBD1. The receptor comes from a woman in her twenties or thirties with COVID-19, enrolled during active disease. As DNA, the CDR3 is TGCGCCAGCAGCCAAGAGCGACAGGGTGGCCAGCCCCAGCATTTT. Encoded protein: CASSQERQGGQPQHF.